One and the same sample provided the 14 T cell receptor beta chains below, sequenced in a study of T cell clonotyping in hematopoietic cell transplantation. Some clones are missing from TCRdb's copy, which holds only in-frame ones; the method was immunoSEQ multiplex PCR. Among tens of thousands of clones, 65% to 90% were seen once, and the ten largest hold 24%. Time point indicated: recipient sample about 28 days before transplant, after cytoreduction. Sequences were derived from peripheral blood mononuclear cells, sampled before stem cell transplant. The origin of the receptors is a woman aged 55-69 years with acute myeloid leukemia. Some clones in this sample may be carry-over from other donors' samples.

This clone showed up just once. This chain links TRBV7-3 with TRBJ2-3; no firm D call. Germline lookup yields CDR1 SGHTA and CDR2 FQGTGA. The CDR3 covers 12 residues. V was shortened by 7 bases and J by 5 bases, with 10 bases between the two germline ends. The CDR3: CASNTPGDTQYF. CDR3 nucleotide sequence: TGTGCCAGCAACACCCCGGGAGATACGCAGTATTTT.

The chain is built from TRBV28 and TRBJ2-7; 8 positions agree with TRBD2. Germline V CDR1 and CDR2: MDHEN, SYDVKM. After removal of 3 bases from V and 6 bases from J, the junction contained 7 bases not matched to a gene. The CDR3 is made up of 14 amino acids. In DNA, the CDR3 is TGTGCCAGCAGTTTTCGGGGGGGGCGGGCCGAGCAGTACTTC. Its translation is CASSFRGGRAEQYF. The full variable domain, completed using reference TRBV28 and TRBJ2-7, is DVKVTQSSRYLVKRTGEKVFLECVQDMDHENMFWYRQDPGLGLRLIYFSYDVKMKEKGDIPEGYSVSREKKERFSLILESASTNQTSMYLCASSFRGGRAEQYFGPGTRLTVT.

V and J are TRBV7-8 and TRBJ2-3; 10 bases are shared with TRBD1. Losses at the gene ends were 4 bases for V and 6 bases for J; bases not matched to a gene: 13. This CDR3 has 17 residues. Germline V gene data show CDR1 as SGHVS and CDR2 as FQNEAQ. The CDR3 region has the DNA TGTGCCAGCAGCTCCCTCCCGGGACAGGGGAAATCGGATACGCAGTATTTT. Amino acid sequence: CASSSLPGQGKSDTQYF.

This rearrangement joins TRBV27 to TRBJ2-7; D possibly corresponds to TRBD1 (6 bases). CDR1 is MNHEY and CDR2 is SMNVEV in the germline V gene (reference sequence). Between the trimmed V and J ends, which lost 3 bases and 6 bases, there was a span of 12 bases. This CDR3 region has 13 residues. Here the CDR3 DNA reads TGTGCCAGCAGTTTGGACAGTCGGTCCGAGCAGTACTTC. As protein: CASSLDSRSEQYF.

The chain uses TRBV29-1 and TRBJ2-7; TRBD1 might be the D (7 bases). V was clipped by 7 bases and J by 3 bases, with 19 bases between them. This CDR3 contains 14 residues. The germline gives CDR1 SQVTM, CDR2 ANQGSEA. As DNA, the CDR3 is TGCAGCGCTTCAACAGGGGAGGAGGGCTACGAGCAGTACTTC. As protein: CSASTGEEGYEQYF.

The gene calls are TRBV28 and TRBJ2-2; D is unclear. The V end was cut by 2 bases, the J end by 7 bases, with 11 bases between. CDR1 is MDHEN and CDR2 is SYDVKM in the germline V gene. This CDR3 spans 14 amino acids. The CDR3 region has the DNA TGTGCCAGCAGTTTAAGATCCCGACGCGGGGAGCTGTTTTTT. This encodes CASSLRSRRGELFF.

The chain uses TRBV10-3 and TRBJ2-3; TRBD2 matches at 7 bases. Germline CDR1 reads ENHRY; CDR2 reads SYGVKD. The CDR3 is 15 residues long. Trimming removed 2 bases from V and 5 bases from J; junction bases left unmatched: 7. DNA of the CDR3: TGTGCCATCAGTGAGACAGTAGCGGGTCAAGATACGCAGTATTTT. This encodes CAISETVAGQDTQYF.

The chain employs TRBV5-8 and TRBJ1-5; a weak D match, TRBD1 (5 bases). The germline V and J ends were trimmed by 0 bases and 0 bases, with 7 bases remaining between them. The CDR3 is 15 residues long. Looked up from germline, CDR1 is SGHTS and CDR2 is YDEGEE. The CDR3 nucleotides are TGTGCCAGCAGCTTGGGACAGCATAGCAATCAGCCCCAGCATTTT. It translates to CASSLGQHSNQPQHF.

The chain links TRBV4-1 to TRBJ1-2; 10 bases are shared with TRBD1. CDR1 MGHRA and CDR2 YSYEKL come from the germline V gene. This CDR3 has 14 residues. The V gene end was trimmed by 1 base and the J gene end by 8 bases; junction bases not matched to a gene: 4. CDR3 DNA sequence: TGCGCCAGCAGCCAAGGACAGGGGGCGCAGGGCTACACCTTC. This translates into CASSQGQGAQGYTF.

The CDR3 region is CSVRQGGVTEAFF. The CDR3 nucleotides read TGCAGCGTTCGACAGGGAGGGGTCACTGAAGCTTTCTTT. The V and J genes are TRBV29-1 and TRBJ1-1, with 7 nucleotides matching TRBD1. Trimming cost V 5 bases and J 4 bases; bases outside gene matches: 7. CDR3 length: 13 residues. Looked up from germline, CDR1 is SQVTM and CDR2 is ANQGSEA.

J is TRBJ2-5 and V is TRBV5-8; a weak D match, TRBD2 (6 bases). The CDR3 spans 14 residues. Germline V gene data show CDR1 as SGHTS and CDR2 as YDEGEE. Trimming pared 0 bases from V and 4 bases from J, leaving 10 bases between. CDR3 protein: CASSLDGGRETQYF. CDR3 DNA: TGTGCCAGCAGCTTGGACGGGGGAAGAGAGACCCAGTACTTC.

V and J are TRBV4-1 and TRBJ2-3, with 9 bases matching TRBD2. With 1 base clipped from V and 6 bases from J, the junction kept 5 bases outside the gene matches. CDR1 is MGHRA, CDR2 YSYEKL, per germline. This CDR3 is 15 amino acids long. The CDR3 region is CASSQGFSGGDTQYF. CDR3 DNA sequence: TGCGCCAGCAGCCAAGGGTTTAGCGGGGGCGATACGCAGTATTTT.

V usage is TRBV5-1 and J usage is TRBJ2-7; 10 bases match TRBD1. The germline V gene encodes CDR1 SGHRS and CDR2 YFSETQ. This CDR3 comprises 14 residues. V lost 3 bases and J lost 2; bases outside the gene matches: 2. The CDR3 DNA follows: TGCGCCAGCAGCTGGACAGGGGGTACCTACGAGCAGTACTTC. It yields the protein CASSWTGGTYEQYF.

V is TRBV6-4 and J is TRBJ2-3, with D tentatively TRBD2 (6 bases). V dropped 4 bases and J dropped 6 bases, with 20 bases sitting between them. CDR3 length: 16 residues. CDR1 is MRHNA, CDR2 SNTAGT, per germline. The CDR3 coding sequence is TGTGCCAGCAGTGTCGGGGATCGCGGGGCGGGTGATACGCAGTATTTT. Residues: CASSVGDRGAGDTQYF.